The 32 T cell receptor beta chains presented below share a single source sample, sequenced in a study of CD8+ T cells in alopecia areata. Treatment indicated: oral pan-JAK inhibitor, 5-10 mg twice daily. RNA was extracted and reverse transcribed into cDNA as the sequencing template. Assay used: immunoSEQ multiplex PCR; TCRdb lists only in-frame clones, some missing. The data show about 210,000 clones, around two fifths seen once. This material consisted of CD4+ T cells sorted from blood, taken at approximately week 36, from a patient treated with tofacitinib. The receptor set was obtained from a human donor with alopecia areata.

This clone was counted at least ten times. DNA for the CDR3: TGTGCCAGCGGACTAGCGGGTTACGAGCAGTACTTC. Residues: CASGLAGYEQYF. V and J are TRBV19 and TRBJ2-7, with 11 bases matching TRBD2. J lost 4 bases, V lost 9 bases, and 2 bases had no gene match. The length of the CDR3 is 12 residues. Germline V gene lookup returns CDR1 LNHDA and CDR2 SQIVND (reference sequence).

Here the CDR3 DNA reads TGTGCCACCACAATCTCAGGTGGCCGGGGCTACACCTTC. It specifies CATTISGGRGYTF. This rearrangement joins TRBV6-5 to TRBJ1-2; no clear D. Germline-derived CDR1 and CDR2 are MNHEY and SVGAGI. The CDR3 consists of 13 residues. The V gene lost 10 bases and the J gene lost 8 bases, with 20 bases spanning the gap.

V usage is TRBV9 and J usage is TRBJ2-5; TRBD2 matches 11 bases. Trimming at V came to 3 bases and at J to 5 bases, leaving 12 bases not matched to a gene. The germline V gene encodes CDR1 SGDLS and CDR2 YYNGEE. The CDR3 runs to 17 residues. CDR3 sequence reads: CASSAIGLAGGKETQYF. As DNA, the CDR3 is TGTGCCAGCAGCGCAATAGGTCTAGCGGGAGGCAAGGAGACCCAGTACTTC.

This clone was counted between two and nine times. The genes are TRBV29-1 and TRBJ2-1; TRBD2 agrees at 10 bases. This CDR3 has 16 amino acids. Germline assignment: CDR1 SQVTM and CDR2 ANQGSEA. The V and J ends lost 5 bases and 4 bases, in that order; junction bases with no gene match: 11. The CDR3, as DNA: TGCAGCGTTAGTAGGCTAGCGGGAGATGTATACAATGAGCAGTTCTTC. Translating gives CSVSRLAGDVYNEQFF.

The V gene is TRBV23-1, the J gene TRBJ2-7; tentatively, D is TRBD1 (5 bases). TRBV23-1 is placed among ORFs of uncertain function. The CDR3 runs to 13 residues. Trimming removed 10 bases from V and 2 bases from J, with 15 bases in between. The CDR3: CATIYDSAYEQYF. DNA for the CDR3: TGCGCCACCATTTACGACAGCGCCTACGAGCAGTACTTC.

The rearrangement joins TRBV18 to TRBJ2-4; 11 bases map to TRBD1. The CDR3 length is 15 residues. V was clipped by 3 bases and J by 10 bases; unmatched bases: 8. Germline V CDR1 and CDR2: KGHSH, LQKENI. CDR3 amino acids: CASSPLGQGDGIQYF. The CDR3, as DNA: TGTGCCAGCTCACCGTTGGGACAGGGGGACGGGATTCAGTACTTC.

This chain links TRBV29-1 with TRBJ1-2; D might be TRBD1 (6 bases). This CDR3 is built from 13 residues. CDR1 is SQVTM, CDR2 ANQGSEA, per germline. V was pared by 7 bases and J by 4 bases, with 16 bases between. The CDR3 loop is CSAFDRPPYGYTF. In DNA, the CDR3 is TGCAGCGCCTTCGACAGGCCTCCCTATGGCTACACCTTC.

V gene TRBV30 combines with J gene TRBJ2-7, with 8 bases matching TRBD2. Trimming at V came to 2 bases and at J to 2 bases, leaving 17 bases not matched to a gene. CDR3 length: 18 amino acids. Germline V gene data show CDR1 as GTSNPN and CDR2 as SVGIG (reference sequence). The CDR3 DNA is TGTGCCTGGAGTCCCCCGGGAGGGGGGGGTATACCCACCTACGAGCAGTACTTC. It is translated as CAWSPPGGGGIPTYEQYF.

The V call is TRBV30, the J call TRBJ2-5; a possible D gene is TRBD2 (6 bases). The CDR3 sequence is 14 residues long. Germline V gene lookup returns CDR1 GTSNPN and CDR2 SVGIG (reference sequence). V was pared by 3 bases and J by 5 bases, with 16 bases between. The CDR3 coding sequence is TGTGCCTGGAGGGGTATGGGCCGGGGGGAGACCCAGTACTTC. Amino acid sequence: CAWRGMGRGETQYF.

V is TRBV30 and J is TRBJ2-3; possibly TRBD1 or TRBD2 for D (5 bases each). Germline CDR1 is GTSNPN and CDR2 is SVGIG (reference sequence). Trimming shortened V by 3 bases and J by 0 bases, and 19 bases separated the two germline ends. The CDR3 sequence is 17 residues long. The CDR3 DNA reads as TGTGCCTGGAGACGCGTTGGGACCCCAACTAGCACAGATACGCAGTATTTT. Amino acids: CAWRRVGTPTSTDTQYF.

This clone was seen a handful of times. This chain joins TRBV30 and TRBJ2-1, with 8 bases aligning to TRBD2. This CDR3 is 15 amino acids long. V dropped 1 base and J dropped 2; count of bases not matched to a gene: 4. Germline assignment: CDR1 GTSNPN and CDR2 SVGIG (reference sequence). The DNA of the CDR3 is TGTGCCTGGAGTGGCGAAGCGGGAGCCTACAATGAGCAGTTCTTC. Its protein is CAWSGEAGAYNEQFF.

The chain links TRBV29-1 to TRBJ2-5; D is possibly TRBD1 (5 bases). CDR1 is SQVTM, CDR2 ANQGSEA, per germline. The CDR3 has 15 residues. Trimming stripped 2 bases from V and 0 bases from J, with 13 bases between. CDR3 sequence reads: CSVESITGHQETQYF. DNA of the CDR3: TGCAGCGTTGAAAGTATCACAGGACACCAAGAGACCCAGTACTTC.

The rearrangement joins TRBV9 to TRBJ2-3, with D unclear. V lost 1 base and J lost 1, with 10 bases in between. Germline CDR1 is SGDLS and CDR2 is YYNGEE. The CDR3 totals 15 residues. The DNA for the CDR3 is TGTGCCAGCAGCGTATCCGGAGTGCGCACAGATACGCAGTATTTT. Encoded protein: CASSVSGVRTDTQYF. The complete variable domain, with remaining parts taken from reference TRBV9 and TRBJ2-3, reads DSGVTQTPKHLITATGQRVTLRCSPRSGDLSVYWYQQSLDQGLQFLIQYYNGEERAKGNILERFSAQQFPDLHSELNLSSLELGDSALYFCASSVSGVRTDTQYFGPGTRLTVL.

The chain uses TRBV29-1 and TRBJ2-7; TRBD1 matches at 8 bases. The CDR3 runs 14 residues. V was clipped by 4 bases and J by 6 bases; unmatched bases: 11. CDR1 and CDR2 (germline): SQVTM, ANQGSEA. The CDR3 DNA reads as TGCAGCGTTGGGTACGGACAGGGTGGCGGCGAGCAGTACTTC. It yields the protein CSVGYGQGGGEQYF.

This chain joins TRBV11-2 and TRBJ1-5, with D maybe TRBD1 (5 bases). The CDR3 has 14 amino acids. CDR1 and CDR2 (germline): SGHAT, FQNNGV. Trimming took 5 bases from V and 3 from J, leaving 11 bases between them. CDR3 residues: CASSTGRYNQPQHF. The CDR3 DNA sequence: TGTGCCAGCAGCACAGGACGGTACAATCAGCCCCAGCATTTT. The variable domain in full, with the rest retrieved from reference TRBV11-2 and TRBJ1-5, is EAGVAQSPRYKIIEKRQSVAFWCNPISGHATLYWYQQILGQGPKLLIQFQNNGVVDDSQLPKDRFSAERLKGVDSTLKIQPAKLEDSAVYLCASSTGRYNQPQHFGDGTRLSIL.

The rearrangement links TRBV6-4 to TRBJ1-5; TRBD1 might be the D (6 bases). Per germline, CDR1 MRHNA and CDR2 SNTAGT. The V end was cut by 6 bases, the J end by 0 bases, with 15 bases between. This CDR3 has 16 residues. CDR3 coding DNA: TGTGCCAGCAGCGCCGGGACAAAGTATAGCAATCAGCCCCAGCATTTT. It is translated as CASSAGTKYSNQPQHF.

This chain joins TRBV6-1 and TRBJ2-7; 8 nucleotides agree with TRBD1. The CDR3 is 14 residues long. Germline lookup yields CDR1 MNHNS and CDR2 SASEGT. Germline trimming cut 6 bases from V and 3 bases from J; bases unmatched to any gene: 7. Written as DNA, the CDR3 is TGTGCCAGCAGAGGAGGACAGGGCCGCTACGAGCAGTACTTC. Translation: CASRGGQGRYEQYF.

This clone showed up just a few times. J is TRBJ2-6 and V is TRBV29-1; D assignment may be TRBD1 or TRBD2 (5 bases each). CDR3 length equals 16 residues. Germline lookup yields CDR1 SQVTM and CDR2 ANQGSEA. Trimming removed 0 bases from V and 0 bases from J, with 9 bases in between. CDR3 residues: CSVEDEGPSGANVLTF. In DNA, the CDR3 is TGCAGCGTTGAAGATGAGGGGCCCTCTGGGGCCAACGTCCTGACTTTC.

This clone appeared once. The V call is TRBV11-2, the J call TRBJ1-1; D is unclear. The germline gives CDR1 SGHAT, CDR2 FQNNGV. This CDR3 spans 11 amino acids. V dropped 6 bases and J dropped 11 bases, with 13 bases sitting between them. CDR3 loop: CASSRRGGAFF. The CDR3 nucleotides are TGTGCCAGCAGTCGCCGTGGAGGTGCTTTCTTT.

This clone was seen only a few times. V usage is TRBV5-1 and J usage is TRBJ2-2; 8 nucleotides match TRBD1. There are 14 residues in the CDR3. The germline CDR1 and CDR2 sequences are SGHRS and YFSETQ. The V and J ends lost 3 bases and 7 bases, in that order; junction bases with no gene match: 5. The CDR3 region has the DNA TGCGCCAGCAGCTCTGCAGGGGGCTACGGGGAGCTGTTTTTT. It specifies CASSSAGGYGELFF.

The chain combines TRBV7-6 with TRBJ1-1, with no clear D. This CDR3 region has 13 residues. V was shortened by 2 bases and J by 11 bases, with 15 bases between the two germline ends. Germline CDR1 and CDR2: SGHVS and FNYEAQ. Here the CDR3 reads CASSLNGLGGAFF. CDR3 bases: TGTGCCAGCAGCTTAAATGGTCTGGGTGGGGCTTTCTTT.

The chain carries TRBV29-1 and TRBJ1-5, with 9 bases fitting TRBD1. V lost 4 bases, J lost 1 base, and 5 bases stayed unmatched. The V gene's germline CDR1 is SQVTM and CDR2 ANQGSEA. This CDR3 has 15 amino acids. CDR3 residues: CSVVTGGNSNQPQHF. For the CDR3, the DNA is TGCAGCGTTGTGACAGGGGGTAACAGCAATCAGCCCCAGCATTTT.

V is TRBV27 and J is TRBJ2-3; D not certain. V was clipped by 7 bases and J by 3 bases, with 11 bases between them. This CDR3 has 13 residues. The germline V gene has CDR1 MNHEY and CDR2 SMNVEV (reference sequence). The CDR3 spells CASKGVGTDTQYF. CDR3 sequence (DNA): TGTGCCAGCAAGGGCGTAGGAACAGATACGCAGTATTTT.

Only one count was recorded for this clone. The rearrangement joins TRBV20-1 to TRBJ1-1, with D possibly TRBD1 on 5 matching bases. The CDR3 is 11 residues long. The germline V gene encodes CDR1 DFQATT and CDR2 SNEGSKA (reference sequence). Trimming left V 1 base short and J 11 bases short, with 11 bases between. The CDR3 sequence is CSARGRDVAFF. The CDR3 DNA sequence: TGCAGTGCTAGAGGCCGGGACGTGGCTTTCTTT.

This clone occurred a few times. The chain recombines TRBV7-2 with TRBJ2-7, with TRBD2 identical over 12 bases. The V segment lost 0 bases and the J segment 4 bases; nucleotides outside the gene matches: 1. Germline CDR1 reads SGHTA; CDR2 reads FQGNSA. The CDR3 contains 15 residues. This CDR3 reads CASSLAGLAGYEQYF. CDR3 in DNA: TGTGCCAGCAGCTTAGCCGGACTAGCGGGGTACGAGCAGTACTTC. Variable domain in full (rest from reference TRBV7-2 and TRBJ2-7): GAGVSQSPSNKVTEKGKDVELRCDPISGHTALYWYRQSLGQGLEFLIYFQGNSAPDKSGLPSDRFSAERTGGSVSTLTIQRTQQEDSAVYLCASSLAGLAGYEQYFGPGTRLTVT.

The chain links TRBV29-1 to TRBJ2-3; possible D gene TRBD2, 5 bases. The CDR3 consists of 14 residues. Germline CDR1 SQVTM, CDR2 ANQGSEA. The germline V and J ends were trimmed by 4 bases and 4 bases, with 15 bases remaining between them. The CDR3 DNA is TGCAGCGTTGTTGGTAGCGCCGGCGCAGATACGCAGTATTTT. Residues: CSVVGSAGADTQYF.

The chain joins TRBV6-5 to TRBJ2-7; possible D gene TRBD2, 6 bases. Trimming removed 6 bases at V and 2 bases at J, with 17 bases between. The CDR3 sequence is 15 residues long. The germline V gene has CDR1 MNHEY and CDR2 SVGAGI. The CDR3 is CASRLLRDSTYEQYF. The CDR3 bases are TGTGCCAGCAGACTCCTCCGGGACTCGACCTACGAGCAGTACTTC.

On this clone itself: This specimen includes other DNA sequences encoding the same CDR3. The chain carries TRBV7-2 and TRBJ2-3, with D unresolved. Germline V gives CDR1 SGHTA, CDR2 FQGNSA. Trimming removed 5 bases from V and 2 bases from J, with 5 bases in between. The CDR3 sequence is 12 residues long. The CDR3 loop reads CASSQITDTQYF. CDR3 in DNA: TGTGCCAGCAGCCAAATCACAGATACGCAGTATTTT.

There are a few counts of this clone. This chain uses TRBV4-1 with TRBJ2-3; 9 bases map to TRBD2. Germline assignment: CDR1 MGHRA and CDR2 YSYEKL. This CDR3 region has 16 residues. The J segment lost 4 bases and the V segment lost 8 bases, leaving 13 bases of the junction unmatched. DNA for the CDR3: TGCGCCAGCTACTCCGGGGAGCGGGGGGACTCAGATACGCAGTATTTT. It encodes CASYSGERGDSDTQYF.

The J gene is TRBJ1-1, the V gene TRBV7-2, with D perhaps matching TRBD1 (5 bases). The CDR3 loop spans 14 amino acids. The germline V gene encodes CDR1 SGHTA and CDR2 FQGNSA. The V gene lost 3 bases and the J gene lost 5 bases, with 13 bases spanning the gap. CDR3 region: CASSLAQGGTEAFF. CDR3 DNA: TGTGCCAGCAGCTTGGCGCAGGGAGGGACTGAAGCTTTCTTT. Drawing the rest from reference TRBV7-2 and TRBJ1-1, the complete variable domain is GAGVSQSPSNKVTEKGKDVELRCDPISGHTALYWYRQSLGQGLEFLIYFQGNSAPDKSGLPSDRFSAERTGGSVSTLTIQRTQQEDSAVYLCASSLAQGGTEAFFGQGTRLTVV.

This clone has just a few counts. V usage is TRBV6-6 and J usage is TRBJ2-1; D is unclear. This CDR3 contains 10 residues. Looked up from germline, CDR1 is MNHNY and CDR2 is SVGAGI (reference sequence). Trimming shortened V by 5 bases and J by 10 bases, and 6 bases separated the two germline ends. The CDR3 loop is CASSKTEQFF. DNA of the CDR3: TGTGCCAGCAGTAAGACAGAGCAGTTCTTC.

The rearrangement links TRBV18 to TRBJ2-5, with D unclear. The germline V gene has CDR1 KGHSH and CDR2 LQKENI. V was cut by 7 bases and J by 5 bases, with 5 bases left in between. CDR3 length: 10 amino acids. CDR3 nucleotide sequence: TGTGCCAGCTTCATGGAGACCCAGTACTTC. Its protein product is CASFMETQYF.